This T cell receptor beta chain was sequenced for a study of beta chain features in type 1 diabetes. This CDR3 region has 12 residues. V was pared by 6 bases and J by 1 base, with 6 bases between. Per the germline V gene, CDR1 is SEHNR and CDR2 is FQNEAQ (reference sequence). Study results and limitations: In every one of the four CD4+ subsets, TCRB CDR3s were moderately but significantly shorter in Type 1 diabetes patients.

As to this clone: The antigen is unknown.

The entirety of the isolated RNA underwent reverse transcription, so expressed TCRB transcripts were sequenced. Libraries were prepared by immunoSEQ multiplex PCR; TCRdb keeps only in-frame clonotypes and omits some of them. Among approximately 150,000 clones listed, around 63% were seen once. The sample comprised naive CD4+ T cells from blood. This chain uses TRBV7-9 with TRBJ2-5; D not resolved. The clonotype comes from a man aged 30 to 39 with type 1 diabetes. The CDR3 loop reads CASSPIQETQYF. The CDR3 DNA reads TGTGCCAGCAGTCCGATCCAAGAGACCCAGTACTTC.